The following is a T cell receptor (beta chain) sequence with its context. As originally analysed: How many nucleated cells were present was estimated from reference gene primer amplification. Repertoires were generated with immunoSEQ multiplex PCR, while TCRdb's copy carries only in-frame clones and drops some. V, J and clone size derive from that table, while D and trimming were established from the DNA sequence. The sample records a few hundred thousand clones, roughly four fifths being singletons. The CDR3 extends over 18 amino acids. Germline V CDR1 and CDR2: SNHLY, FYNNEI. V lost 5 bases and J 8 bases, leaving 27 bases between the germline ends. The record originates from a study of blood T cell repertoires in COVID-19. Overall study context: From the United States, Italy and Spain came samples of acute and convalescent COVID-19. The cDNA or gDNA used as material had been derived from T cells, B-cell-depleted T cells, or PBMCs.

V usage is TRBV2 and J usage is TRBJ1-4, with a possible D match to TRBD1 (6 bases). This TCR was recovered from a man younger than 45 who had recovered from COVID-19. Sample: peripheral blood. The CDR3 region has the DNA TGTGCCAGCAGTCAAAGGGGAATGGGTACAGGGTTAGAGGAAAAACTGTTTTTT. Protein: CASSQRGMGTGLEEKLFF.